Here is one T cell receptor (beta chain) with its context. The sample is drawn from a study of PD-L1 blockade in urothelial cancer. Study information: Patients previously received 0 to 3 chemotherapy regimens.

With 1 base clipped from V and 1 base from J, the junction kept 12 bases outside the gene matches. The CDR3 runs 18 residues. Germline V gene sequence: CDR1 SGHRS, CDR2 YFSETQ. Some clones are missing from TCRdb's copy, which holds only in-frame ones; the method was immunoSEQ multiplex PCR. The sample carries around 80,000 clones, about 91% recorded once. Described time point: peripheral blood 6 weeks after treatment start. The chain couples TRBV5-1 to TRBJ1-1; 8 bases map to TRBD1. This specimen was PBMCs, taken around atezolizumab (anti-PD-L1) treatment. This sequence originates from a woman of 80 years or more with urothelial cancer. CDR3 protein: CASSLFGPAGGQNTEAFF. DNA of the CDR3: TGCGCCAGCAGCTTGTTTGGTCCTGCAGGGGGCCAGAACACTGAAGCTTTCTTT.